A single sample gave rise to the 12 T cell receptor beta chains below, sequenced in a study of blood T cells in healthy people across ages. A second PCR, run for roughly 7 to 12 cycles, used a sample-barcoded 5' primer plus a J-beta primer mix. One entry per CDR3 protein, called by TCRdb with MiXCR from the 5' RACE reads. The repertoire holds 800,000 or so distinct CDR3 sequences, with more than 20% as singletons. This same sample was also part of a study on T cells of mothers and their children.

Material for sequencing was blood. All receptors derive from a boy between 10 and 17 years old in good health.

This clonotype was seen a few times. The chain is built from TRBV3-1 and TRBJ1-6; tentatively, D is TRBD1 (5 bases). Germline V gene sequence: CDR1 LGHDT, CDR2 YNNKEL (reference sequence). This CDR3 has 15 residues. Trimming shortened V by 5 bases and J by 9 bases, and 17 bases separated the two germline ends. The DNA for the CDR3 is TGTGCCAGCAGCGACATGGGGGGGGTCGTTTCACCCCTCCACTTT. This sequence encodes CASSDMGGVVSPLHF.

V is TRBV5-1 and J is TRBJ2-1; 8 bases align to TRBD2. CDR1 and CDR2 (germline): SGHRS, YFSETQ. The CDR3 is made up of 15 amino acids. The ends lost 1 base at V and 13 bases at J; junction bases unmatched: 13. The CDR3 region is CASSLLGSGAESQFF. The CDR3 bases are TGCGCCAGCAGCTTGTTGGGTAGCGGGGCCGAATCACAGTTCTTC.

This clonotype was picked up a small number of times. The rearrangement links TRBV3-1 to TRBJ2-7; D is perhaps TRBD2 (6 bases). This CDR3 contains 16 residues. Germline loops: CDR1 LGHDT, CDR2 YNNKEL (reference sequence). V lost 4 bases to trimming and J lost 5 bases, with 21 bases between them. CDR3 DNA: TGTGCCAGCAGCCTCCGAGCGGGTACGGTGGTGGACGAGCAGTACTTC. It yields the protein CASSLRAGTVVDEQYF.

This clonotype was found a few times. DNA for the CDR3: TGCGCCAGCAGCCAAGAGGGTCGAGGGGTTGAAGCTTTCTTT. Translated: CASSQEGRGVEAFF. V usage is TRBV4-3 and J usage is TRBJ1-1; TRBD1 might be the D (5 bases). The CDR3 spans 14 residues. CDR1 is LGHNA and CDR2 is YSLEER in the germline V gene. The V gene lost 0 bases and the J gene lost 7 bases, with 12 bases spanning the gap.

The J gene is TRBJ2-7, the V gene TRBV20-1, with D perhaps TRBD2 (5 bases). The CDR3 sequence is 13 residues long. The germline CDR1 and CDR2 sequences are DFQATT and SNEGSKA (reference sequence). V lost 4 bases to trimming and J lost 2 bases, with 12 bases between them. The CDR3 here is CSATAGGPYEQYF. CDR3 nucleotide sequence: TGCAGTGCTACGGCAGGCGGGCCCTACGAGCAGTACTTC.

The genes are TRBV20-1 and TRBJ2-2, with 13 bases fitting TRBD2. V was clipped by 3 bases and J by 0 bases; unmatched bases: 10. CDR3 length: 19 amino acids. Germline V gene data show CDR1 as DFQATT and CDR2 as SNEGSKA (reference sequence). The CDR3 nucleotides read TGCAGTGCTAGGGACCACTGGACTAGCGGGAGAACGAACACCGGGGAGCTGTTTTTT. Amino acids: CSARDHWTSGRTNTGELFF.

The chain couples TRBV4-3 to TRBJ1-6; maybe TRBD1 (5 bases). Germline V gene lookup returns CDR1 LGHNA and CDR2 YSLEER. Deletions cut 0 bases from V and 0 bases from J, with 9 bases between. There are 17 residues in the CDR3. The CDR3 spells CASSQEVQGSYNSPLHF. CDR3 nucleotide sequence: TGCGCCAGCAGCCAAGAGGTCCAGGGCTCCTATAATTCACCCCTCCACTTT.

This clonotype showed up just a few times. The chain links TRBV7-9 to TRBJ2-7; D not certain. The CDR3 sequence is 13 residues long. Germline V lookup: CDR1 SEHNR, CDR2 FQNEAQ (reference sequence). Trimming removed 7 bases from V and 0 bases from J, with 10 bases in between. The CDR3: CASTWGFSYEQYF. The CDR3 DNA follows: TGTGCCAGCACCTGGGGATTCTCCTACGAGCAGTACTTC.

CDR3 protein: CASSRASNTGELFF. DNA of the CDR3: TGTGCCAGCAGCCGGGCTTCAAACACCGGGGAGCTGTTTTTT. This chain joins TRBV3-1 and TRBJ2-2; D remains ambiguous. Deletions cut 4 bases from V and 2 bases from J, with 8 bases between. The CDR3 length is 14 residues. The V gene's germline CDR1 is LGHDT and CDR2 YNNKEL (reference sequence).

CDR3 DNA: TGTGCCAGCAGCATACAGGGGGTAGGCGAGCAGTACTTC. It specifies CASSIQGVGEQYF. The chain uses TRBV12-3 or TRBV12-4 and TRBJ2-7, with 8 bases identical to TRBD1. This CDR3 contains 13 residues. Losses at the gene ends were 6 bases for V and 6 bases for J; bases not matched to a gene: 7.

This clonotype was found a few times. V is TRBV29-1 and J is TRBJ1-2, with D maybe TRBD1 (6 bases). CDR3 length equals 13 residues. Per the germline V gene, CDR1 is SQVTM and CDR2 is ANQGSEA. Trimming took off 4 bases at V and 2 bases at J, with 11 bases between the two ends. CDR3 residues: CSVGQAMNYGYTF. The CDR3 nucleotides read TGCAGCGTTGGACAGGCCATGAACTATGGCTACACCTTC.

CDR3 nucleotide sequence: TGTGCCAGCAGCCATAAACTAGCTCGAGAGACCCAGTACTTC. This sequence encodes CASSHKLARETQYF. This chain links TRBV3-1 with TRBJ2-5; tentatively, D is TRBD2 (6 bases). Trimming removed 3 bases at V and 4 bases at J, with 12 bases between. The CDR3 is 14 amino acids. Germline V gene sequence: CDR1 LGHDT, CDR2 YNNKEL (reference sequence).